The TCR beta chain under discussion was sequenced for a study of T-cell reconstitution after alpha-beta-depleted transplantation in children listed by TCRdb under 2016. In terms of the full investigation: T-cell immune reconstitution after TCRalphabeta/CD19-depleted allogeneic hematopoietic cell transplantation in children was quantitatively tracked in the study by means of TCR repertoire profiling.

To prepare the library, PCR was applied. Sequencing was performed on an Illumina HiSeq 2500. TCR library preparation used molecular barcoding, with unique molecular identifiers applied to normalize quantification of the TCRbeta repertoire. TCRdb handled the public reads itself, with Q25 trimming in fastp and clone calling in MiXCR, and kept productive beta chains. CDR3 protein sequences are deduplicated, and each keeps its most common genes and DNA. In all, the sample holds about 110,000 distinct CDR3 sequences, and 10% of those were seen once. The ten largest clones add up to more than 7% of the sample. V is cut back by 4 bases and J by 8 bases, with 5 bases in the junction unmatched. CDR1 and CDR2 are drawn from the germline V gene: SGHRS, YFSETQ. Counted from cysteine to phenylalanine, this CDR3 has 14 amino acids. This entry keeps only the CDR3 DNA: 42 bases, framed from base 1. At least ten counts were recorded for this clonotype. The target of this receptor is not known. No much larger clone is present one base from it, and per-base qualities are unavailable.

This specimen consisted of PBMCs from the stem cell graft donor, obtained from the stem cell graft. The TCR comes from a human donor who donated a stem cell graft to a child with acute lymphoblastic leukemia. The chain couples TRBV5-1 to TRBJ1-6, with TRBD1 identical over 8 junction bases. The CDR3 has the sequence CASSRDRSHSPLHF. The DNA is TGCGCCAGCAGCCGGGACAGGTCCCATTCACCCCTCCACTTT.